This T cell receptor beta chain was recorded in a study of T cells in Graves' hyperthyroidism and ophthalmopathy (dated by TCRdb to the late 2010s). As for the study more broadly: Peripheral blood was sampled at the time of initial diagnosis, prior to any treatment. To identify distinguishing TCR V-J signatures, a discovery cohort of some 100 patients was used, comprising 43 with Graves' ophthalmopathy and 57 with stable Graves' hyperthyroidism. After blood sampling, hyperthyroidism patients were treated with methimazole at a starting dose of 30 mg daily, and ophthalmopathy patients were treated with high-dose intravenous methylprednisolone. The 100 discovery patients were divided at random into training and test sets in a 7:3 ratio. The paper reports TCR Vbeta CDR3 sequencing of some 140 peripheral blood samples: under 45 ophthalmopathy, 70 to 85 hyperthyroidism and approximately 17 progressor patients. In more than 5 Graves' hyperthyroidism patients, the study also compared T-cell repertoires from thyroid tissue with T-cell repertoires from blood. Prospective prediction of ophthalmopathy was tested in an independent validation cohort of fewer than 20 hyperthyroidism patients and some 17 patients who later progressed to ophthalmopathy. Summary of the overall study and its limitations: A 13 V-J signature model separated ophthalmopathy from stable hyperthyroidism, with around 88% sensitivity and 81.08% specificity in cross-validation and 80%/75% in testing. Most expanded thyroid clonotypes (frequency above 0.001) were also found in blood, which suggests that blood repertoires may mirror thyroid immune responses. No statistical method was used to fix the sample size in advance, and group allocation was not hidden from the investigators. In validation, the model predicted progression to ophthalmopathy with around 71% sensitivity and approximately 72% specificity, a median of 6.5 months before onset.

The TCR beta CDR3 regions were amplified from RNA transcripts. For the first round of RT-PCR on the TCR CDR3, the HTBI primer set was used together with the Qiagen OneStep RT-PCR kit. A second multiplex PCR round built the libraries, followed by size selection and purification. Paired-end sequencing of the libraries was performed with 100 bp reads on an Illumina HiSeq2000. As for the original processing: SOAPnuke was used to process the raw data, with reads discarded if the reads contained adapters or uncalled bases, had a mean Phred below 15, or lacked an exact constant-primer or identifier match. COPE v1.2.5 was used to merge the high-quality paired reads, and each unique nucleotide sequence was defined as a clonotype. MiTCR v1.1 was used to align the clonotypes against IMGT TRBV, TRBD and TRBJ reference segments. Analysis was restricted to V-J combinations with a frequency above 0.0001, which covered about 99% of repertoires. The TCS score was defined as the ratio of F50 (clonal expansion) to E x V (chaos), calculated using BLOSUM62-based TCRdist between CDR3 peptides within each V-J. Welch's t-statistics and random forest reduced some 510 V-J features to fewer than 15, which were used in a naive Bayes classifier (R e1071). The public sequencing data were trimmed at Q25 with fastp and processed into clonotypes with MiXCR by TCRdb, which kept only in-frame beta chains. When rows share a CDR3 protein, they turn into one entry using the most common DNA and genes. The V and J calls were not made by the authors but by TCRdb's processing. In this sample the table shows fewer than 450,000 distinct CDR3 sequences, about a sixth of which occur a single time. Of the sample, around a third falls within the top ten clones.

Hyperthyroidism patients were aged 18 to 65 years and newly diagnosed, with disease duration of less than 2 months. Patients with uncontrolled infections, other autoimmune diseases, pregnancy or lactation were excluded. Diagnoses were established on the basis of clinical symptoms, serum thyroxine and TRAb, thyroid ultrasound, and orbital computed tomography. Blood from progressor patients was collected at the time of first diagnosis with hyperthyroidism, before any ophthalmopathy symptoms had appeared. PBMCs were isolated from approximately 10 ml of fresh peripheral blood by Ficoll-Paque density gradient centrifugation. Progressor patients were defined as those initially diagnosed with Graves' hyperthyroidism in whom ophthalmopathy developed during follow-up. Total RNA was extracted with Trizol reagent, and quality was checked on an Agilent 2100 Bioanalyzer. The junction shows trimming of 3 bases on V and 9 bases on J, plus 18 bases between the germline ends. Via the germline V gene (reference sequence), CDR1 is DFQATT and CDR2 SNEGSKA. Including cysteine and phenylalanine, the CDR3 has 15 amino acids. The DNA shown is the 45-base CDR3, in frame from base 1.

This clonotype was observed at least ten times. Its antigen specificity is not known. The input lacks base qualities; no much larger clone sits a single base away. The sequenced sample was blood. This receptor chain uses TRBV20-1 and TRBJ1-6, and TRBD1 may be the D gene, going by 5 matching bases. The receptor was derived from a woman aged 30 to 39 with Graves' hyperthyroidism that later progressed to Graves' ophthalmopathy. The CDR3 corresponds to CSASRVRVYGSPLHF. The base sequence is TGCAGTGCTAGCCGCGTCAGGGTGTATGGTTCACCCCTCCACTTT.